The 21 T cell receptor beta chains below were found in one sample sequenced in a study of CD8 T cell repertoires and HIV-1 epitope variants. Repertoires were generated with immunoSEQ multiplex PCR, while TCRdb's copy carries only in-frame clones and drops some. The table records about 5,000 clones, under 70% of them present only once. For these receptors, no antigen is known. The sample consisted of cultured CD8+ T cells derived from PBMCs. The receptors here all came from a male donor with HIV.

The V gene is TRBV7-9, the J gene TRBJ2-5; weak D call: TRBD1 (6 bases). The better agreement between TRBJ2-7 and the DNA end casts doubt on the J call. Looked up from germline, CDR1 is SEHNR and CDR2 is FQNEAQ (reference sequence). CDR3 length: 15 amino acids. Here the CDR3 reads CASSHRDMSSYEQYF. CDR3 bases: TGTGCCAGCAGCCACCGGGACATGAGCTCCTACGAGCAGTACTTC.

The V and J genes are TRBV4-3 and TRBJ2-7, with 7 positions matching TRBD1. Germline-derived CDR1 and CDR2 are LGHNA and YSLEER. Trimming cost V 8 bases and J 2 bases; bases outside gene matches: 12. The CDR3 loop spans 15 amino acids. CDR3 coding DNA: TGCGCCAGCCGCCCCGACAGGGCCTCGCCCTACGAGCAGTACTTC. Translation: CASRPDRASPYEQYF.

This chain joins TRBV2 and TRBJ2-2; D unresolved. Germline V lookup: CDR1 SNHLY, CDR2 FYNNEI. V was shortened by 8 bases and J by 6 bases, with 10 bases between the two germline ends. The CDR3 has 12 amino acids. The CDR3 is CASGPAPGELFF. The CDR3 nucleotides read TGTGCCAGCGGCCCAGCGCCCGGGGAGCTGTTTTTT.

This clone was counted a few times. The V call is TRBV11-1, the J call TRBJ1-2, with TRBD1 as a possible D gene (5 bases). This CDR3 has 14 amino acids. Trimming cost V 5 bases and J 3 bases, with 13 bases left between them. Germline lookup yields CDR1 SGHAT and CDR2 FQDESV (reference sequence). DNA of the CDR3: TGTGCCAGCAGCCCTGGGACTTCTGACTATGGCTACACCTTC. Protein product: CASSPGTSDYGYTF.

A few counts support this clone. The chain carries TRBV7-2 and TRBJ1-5; D unresolved. CDR3 length: 15 residues. Germline V gene lookup returns CDR1 SGHTA and CDR2 FQGNSA. Trimming took 5 bases from V and 0 from J, leaving 11 bases between them. CDR3 protein: CASSPEGYSNQPQHF. The CDR3 nucleotides are TGTGCCAGCAGCCCCGAGGGCTATAGCAATCAGCCCCAGCATTTT.

CDR3 DNA: TGTGCCAGCAGCCCATGGACTAGCGGGAGTGGCGAGCAGTACTTC. Translating gives CASSPWTSGSGEQYF. The chain employs TRBV5-6 and TRBJ2-5, with TRBD2 matching over 13 bases. The closer fit of TRBJ2-7 to the DNA end suggests the J call may be wrong. CDR1 SGHDT and CDR2 YYEEEE come from the germline V gene. CDR3 size: 15 residues.

The V and J genes are TRBV2 and TRBJ2-7; D call uncertain. The CDR3 consists of 15 residues. The V gene lost 0 bases and the J gene lost 2 bases, with 11 bases spanning the gap. Germline CDR1 SNHLY, CDR2 FYNNEI. In nucleotides, the CDR3 is TGTGCCAGCAGTGAAGCCAGCATTTTAACCTACGAGCAGTACTTC. Its protein product is CASSEASILTYEQYF.

The chain joins TRBV18 to TRBJ2-7, with 8 bases aligning to TRBD1. With 3 bases clipped from V and 2 bases from J, the junction kept 3 bases outside the gene matches. The CDR3 length is 14 residues. Per the germline V gene, CDR1 is KGHSH and CDR2 is LQKENI. The CDR3 nucleotides are TGTGCCAGCTCACCCCAGGGGGCCGCCTACGAGCAGTACTTC. Translation: CASSPQGAAYEQYF.

The V gene is TRBV19, the J gene TRBJ1-1; D remains unclear. The CDR3 loop spans 15 amino acids. Trimming took off 7 bases at V and 6 bases at J, with 21 bases between the two ends. Germline assignment: CDR1 LNHDA and CDR2 SQIVND (reference sequence). This CDR3 reads CASTSNRALGAEAFF. The CDR3 DNA is TGTGCCAGTACCTCTAACCGGGCCCTTGGCGCTGAAGCTTTCTTT.

The CDR3 loop is CASSLGTGLLAFF. For the CDR3, the DNA is TGTGCCAGCAGCTTAGGAACAGGGCTTCTAGCTTTCTTT. The rearrangement joins TRBV11-2 to TRBJ1-1, with D possibly being TRBD1 (6 bases). The germline V gene has CDR1 SGHAT and CDR2 FQNNGV. Trimming stripped 1 base from V and 10 bases from J, with 13 bases between. This CDR3 is 13 amino acids long.

The genes are TRBV28 and TRBJ2-1; 10 positions agree with TRBD2. This CDR3 spans 16 amino acids. Trimming cost V 2 bases and J 8 bases; bases outside gene matches: 9. Germline V gives CDR1 MDHEN, CDR2 SYDVKM. CDR3 amino acids: CASSLRVAGGYDEQFF. The CDR3 nucleotides read TGTGCCAGCAGTTTACGAGTAGCGGGAGGTTACGATGAGCAGTTCTTC.

V gene TRBV28 combines with J gene TRBJ2-7; D tentatively fits TRBD1 or TRBD2 (5 bases each). This CDR3 has 14 amino acids. With 1 base removed from V and 5 bases from J, the gap between germline ends came to 12 bases. CDR1 MDHEN and CDR2 SYDVKM come from the germline V gene. The CDR3 nucleotides read TGTGCCAGCAGTTTATATGGGGGTACCCACGAGCAGTACTTC. It is translated as CASSLYGGTHEQYF. Variable domain in full (rest from reference TRBV28 and TRBJ2-7): DVKVTQSSRYLVKRTGEKVFLECVQDMDHENMFWYRQDPGLGLRLIYFSYDVKMKEKGDIPEGYSVSREKKERFSLILESASTNQTSMYLCASSLYGGTHEQYFGPGTRLTVT.

The chain employs TRBV4-1 and TRBJ1-5, with D perhaps matching TRBD1 (5 bases). The ends were cut back, 4 bases at V and 4 bases at J, with 11 bases in the middle. CDR3 length equals 14 residues. Germline assignment: CDR1 MGHRA and CDR2 YSYEKL. The CDR3 spells CASSLRQQNQPQHF. CDR3 DNA: TGCGCCAGCAGCCTCCGACAGCAAAATCAGCCCCAGCATTTT.

The chain has TRBV28 and TRBJ2-1; 7 bases fit TRBD2. V shed 4 bases, J shed 7 bases, and the junction held 22 bases outside the gene matches. The CDR3 runs 19 residues. CDR1 and CDR2 from the germline V gene are MDHEN and SYDVKM. The CDR3 DNA reads as TGTGCCAGCAGTTCCCCCTTGGTTCGTGAGGGCAGAGCGGGGAATGAGCAGTTCTTC. Encoded protein: CASSSPLVREGRAGNEQFF.

This clone was counted once. V gene TRBV4-3 combines with J gene TRBJ2-1; the D gene is possibly TRBD2 (7 bases). V was clipped by 2 bases and J by 7 bases, with 12 bases between them. Germline-derived CDR1 and CDR2 are LGHNA and YSLEER. There are 14 residues in the CDR3. In DNA form, the CDR3 reads TGCGCCAGCAGCCAATGGGAGGGGGTAAATGAGCAGTTCTTC. This codes for CASSQWEGVNEQFF.

CDR3 nucleotides: TGTGCCAGCAGCTTACGAGCGGGCGAGCAGTACTTC. This encodes CASSLRAGEQYF. The chain couples TRBV7-6 to TRBJ2-7; perhaps TRBD2 as D (6 bases). This CDR3 spans 12 amino acids. In germline, CDR1 is SGHVS, CDR2 FNYEAQ. The V end was cut by 2 bases, the J end by 6 bases, with 8 bases between. The full variable domain, in which reference TRBV7-6 and TRBJ2-7 provide the parts outside the CDR3, is GAGVSQSPRYKVTKRGQDVALRCDPISGHVSLYWYRQALGQGPEFLTYFNYEAQQDKSGLPNDRFSAERPEGSISTLTIQRTEQRDSAMYRCASSLRAGEQYFGPGTRLTVT.

V usage is TRBV9 and J usage is TRBJ2-7; D is uncertain. V shed 0 bases and J shed 6 bases, with 7 bases lying between them. Germline V CDR1 and CDR2: SGDLS, YYNGEE. This CDR3 region has 12 residues. This CDR3 is CASSVGSTEQYF. The CDR3 DNA sequence: TGTGCCAGCAGCGTAGGTAGTACCGAGCAGTACTTC.

This chain connects TRBV28 to TRBJ2-3; D could derive from TRBD1 or TRBD2 (5 bases each). Per the germline V gene, CDR1 is MDHEN and CDR2 is SYDVKM. Between the trimmed V and J ends, which lost 3 bases and 0 bases, there was a span of 10 bases. This CDR3 contains 15 residues. CDR3 DNA sequence: TGTGCCAGCAGTTTGGGACCCTTTAGCACAGATACGCAGTATTTT. Residues: CASSLGPFSTDTQYF.

V usage is TRBV5-1 and J usage is TRBJ2-3, with 10 positions matching TRBD2. Germline V gene data show CDR1 as SGHRS and CDR2 as YFSETQ. The CDR3 runs to 17 residues. V lost 4 bases to trimming and J lost 4 bases; unmatched junction nucleotides: 12. This CDR3 reads CASSLGLAGAGSDTQYF. As DNA, the CDR3 is TGCGCCAGCAGCCTCGGGCTAGCGGGGGCCGGGTCAGATACGCAGTATTTT.

The rearrangement joins TRBV7-9 to TRBJ1-4; TRBD1 might be the D (5 bases). CDR3 length equals 15 residues. Germline V CDR1 and CDR2: SEHNR, FQNEAQ (reference sequence). Trimming shortened V by 5 bases and J by 4 bases, and 14 bases separated the two germline ends. The CDR3 nucleotides are TGTGCCAGCAGCCCATGGGGCGCCGATAATGAAAAACTGTTTTTT. Translating gives CASSPWGADNEKLFF.

This clone was seen just once. The rearrangement uses TRBV19 and TRBJ1-3; TRBD1 matches at 8 bases. Germline trimming cut 6 bases from V and 0 bases from J; bases unmatched to any gene: 4. In germline, CDR1 is LNHDA, CDR2 SQIVND (reference sequence). This CDR3 spans 15 amino acids. The CDR3 bases are TGTGCCAGTAGCTCAGGGGGCGACTCTGGAAACACCATATATTTT. As protein: CASSSGGDSGNTIYF.